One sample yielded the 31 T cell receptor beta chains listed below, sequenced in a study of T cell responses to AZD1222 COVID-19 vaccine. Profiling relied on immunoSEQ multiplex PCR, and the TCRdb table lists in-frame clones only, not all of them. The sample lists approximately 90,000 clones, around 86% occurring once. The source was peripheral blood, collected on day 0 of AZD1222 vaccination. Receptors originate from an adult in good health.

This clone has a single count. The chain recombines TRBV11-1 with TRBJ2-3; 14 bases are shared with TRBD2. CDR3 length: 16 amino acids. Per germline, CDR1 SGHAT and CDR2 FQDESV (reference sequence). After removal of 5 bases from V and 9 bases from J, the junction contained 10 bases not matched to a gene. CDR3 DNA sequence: TGTGCCAGCAGCCAGCAACAGGGGACTAGCGGGAGAACGCAGTATTTT. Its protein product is CASSQQQGTSGRTQYF.

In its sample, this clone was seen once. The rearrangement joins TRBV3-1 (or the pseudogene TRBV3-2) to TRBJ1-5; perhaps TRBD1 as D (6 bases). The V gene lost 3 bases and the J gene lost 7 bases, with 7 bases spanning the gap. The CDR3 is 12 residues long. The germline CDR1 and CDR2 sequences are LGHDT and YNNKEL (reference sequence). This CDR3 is CASSHGGQPQHF. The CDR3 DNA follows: TGTGCCAGCAGCCATGGGGGCCAGCCCCAGCATTTT.

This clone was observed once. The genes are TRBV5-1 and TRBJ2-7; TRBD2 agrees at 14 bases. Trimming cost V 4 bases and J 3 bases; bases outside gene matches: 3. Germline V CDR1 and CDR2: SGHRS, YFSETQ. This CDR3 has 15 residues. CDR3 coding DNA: TGCGCCAGCAGCGTAGGACTAGCGGGAGGCTACGAGCAGTACTTC. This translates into CASSVGLAGGYEQYF.

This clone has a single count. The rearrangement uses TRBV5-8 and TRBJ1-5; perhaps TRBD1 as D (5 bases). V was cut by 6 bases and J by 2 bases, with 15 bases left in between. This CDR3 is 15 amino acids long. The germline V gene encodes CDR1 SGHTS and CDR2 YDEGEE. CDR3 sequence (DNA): TGTGCCAGCAACCCTCAGGGAGGGGGCAATCAGCCCCAGCATTTT. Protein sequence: CASNPQGGGNQPQHF.

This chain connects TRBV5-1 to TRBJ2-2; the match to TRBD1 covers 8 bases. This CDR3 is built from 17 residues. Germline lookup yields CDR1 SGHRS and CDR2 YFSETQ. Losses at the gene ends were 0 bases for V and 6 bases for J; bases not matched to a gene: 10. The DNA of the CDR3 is TGCGCCAGCAGCTTGGTCCGACAGGGGCCGGTCGCCGGGGAGCTGTTTTTT. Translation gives CASSLVRQGPVAGELFF.

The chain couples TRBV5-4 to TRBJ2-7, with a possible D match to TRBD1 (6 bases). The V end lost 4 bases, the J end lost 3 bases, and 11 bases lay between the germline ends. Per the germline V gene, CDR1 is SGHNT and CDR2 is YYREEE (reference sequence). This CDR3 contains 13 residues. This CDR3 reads CASSPQGFYEQYF. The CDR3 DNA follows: TGTGCCAGCAGCCCCCAGGGGTTCTACGAGCAGTACTTC.

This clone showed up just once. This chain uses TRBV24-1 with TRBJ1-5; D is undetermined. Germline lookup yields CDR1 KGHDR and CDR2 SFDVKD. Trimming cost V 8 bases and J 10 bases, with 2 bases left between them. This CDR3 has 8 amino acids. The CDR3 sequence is CATTPQHF. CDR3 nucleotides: TGTGCCACCACCCCCCAGCATTTT.

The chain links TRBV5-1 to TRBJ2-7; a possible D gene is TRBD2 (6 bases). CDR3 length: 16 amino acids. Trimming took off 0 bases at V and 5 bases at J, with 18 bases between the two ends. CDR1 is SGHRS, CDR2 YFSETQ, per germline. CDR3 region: CASSLEGRGPLDEQYF. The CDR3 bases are TGCGCCAGCAGCTTGGAAGGGCGGGGCCCTCTGGACGAGCAGTACTTC.

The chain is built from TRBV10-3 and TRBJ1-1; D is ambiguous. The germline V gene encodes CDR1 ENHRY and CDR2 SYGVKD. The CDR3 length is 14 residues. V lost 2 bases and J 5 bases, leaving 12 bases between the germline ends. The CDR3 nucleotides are TGTGCCATCAGTGAGACCTCGGACGGGACTGAAGCTTTCTTT. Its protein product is CAISETSDGTEAFF.

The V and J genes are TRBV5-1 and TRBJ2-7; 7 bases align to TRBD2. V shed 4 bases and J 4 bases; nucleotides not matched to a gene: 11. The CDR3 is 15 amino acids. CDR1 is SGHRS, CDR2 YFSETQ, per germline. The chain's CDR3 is CASSESSGGVYEQYF. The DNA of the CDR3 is TGCGCCAGCAGCGAATCCAGTGGGGGGGTATACGAGCAGTACTTC.

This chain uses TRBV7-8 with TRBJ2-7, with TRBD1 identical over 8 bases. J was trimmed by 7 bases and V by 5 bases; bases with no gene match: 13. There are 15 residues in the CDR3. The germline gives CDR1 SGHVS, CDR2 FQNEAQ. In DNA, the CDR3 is TGTGCCAGCAGCACTCGGACAGGGCGCTCCGGGGAGCAGTACTTC. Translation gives CASSTRTGRSGEQYF.

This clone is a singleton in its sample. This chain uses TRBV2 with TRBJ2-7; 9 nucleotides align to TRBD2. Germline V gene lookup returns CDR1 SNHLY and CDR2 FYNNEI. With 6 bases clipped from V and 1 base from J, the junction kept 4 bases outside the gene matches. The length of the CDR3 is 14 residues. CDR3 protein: CASRQLAGSYEQYF. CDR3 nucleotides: TGTGCCAGCAGGCAGCTAGCGGGATCCTACGAGCAGTACTTC.

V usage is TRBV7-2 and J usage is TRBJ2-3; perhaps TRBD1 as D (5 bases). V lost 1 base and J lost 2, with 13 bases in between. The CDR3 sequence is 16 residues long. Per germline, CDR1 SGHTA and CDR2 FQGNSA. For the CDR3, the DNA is TGTGCCAGCAGCTTAGAAAGGGCAGGGCCCACAGATACGCAGTATTTT. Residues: CASSLERAGPTDTQYF.

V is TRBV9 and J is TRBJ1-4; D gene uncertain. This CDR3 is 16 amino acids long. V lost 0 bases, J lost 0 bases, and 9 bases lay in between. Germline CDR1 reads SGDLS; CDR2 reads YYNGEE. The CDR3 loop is CASSVDPRPTNEKLFF. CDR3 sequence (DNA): TGTGCCAGCAGCGTAGATCCCCGCCCAACTAATGAAAAACTGTTTTTT.

CDR3 loop: CASSVPGLNPTISYNEQFF. CDR3 bases: TGTGCCAGCAGCGTACCCGGACTAAACCCCACCATCTCCTACAATGAGCAGTTCTTC. The V gene is TRBV9, the J gene TRBJ2-1; the D gene is possibly TRBD2 (6 bases). CDR3 length equals 19 residues. Trimming cost V 1 base and J 0 bases, with 20 bases left between them. Germline V gene sequence: CDR1 SGDLS, CDR2 YYNGEE.

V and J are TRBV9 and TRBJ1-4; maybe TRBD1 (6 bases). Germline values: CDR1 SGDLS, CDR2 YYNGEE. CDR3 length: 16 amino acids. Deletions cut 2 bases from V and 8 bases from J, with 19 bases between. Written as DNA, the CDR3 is TGTGCCAGCAGCGTCTCCGGGACATCAAAAGGGGAAAAACTGTTTTTT. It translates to CASSVSGTSKGEKLFF.

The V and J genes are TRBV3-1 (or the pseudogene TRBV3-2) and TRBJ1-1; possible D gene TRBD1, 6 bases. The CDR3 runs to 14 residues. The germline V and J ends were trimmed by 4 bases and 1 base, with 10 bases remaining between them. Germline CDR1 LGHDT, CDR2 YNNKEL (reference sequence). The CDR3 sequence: CASSPRGRNTEAFF. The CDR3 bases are TGTGCCAGCAGCCCCAGGGGTAGGAACACTGAAGCTTTCTTT.

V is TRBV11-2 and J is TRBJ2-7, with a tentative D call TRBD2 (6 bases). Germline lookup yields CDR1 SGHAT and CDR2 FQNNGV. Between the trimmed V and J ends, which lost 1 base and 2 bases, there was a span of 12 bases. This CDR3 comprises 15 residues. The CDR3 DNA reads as TGTGCCAGCAGCTTAGGTTACGGCGGGACCTACGAGCAGTACTTC. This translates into CASSLGYGGTYEQYF.

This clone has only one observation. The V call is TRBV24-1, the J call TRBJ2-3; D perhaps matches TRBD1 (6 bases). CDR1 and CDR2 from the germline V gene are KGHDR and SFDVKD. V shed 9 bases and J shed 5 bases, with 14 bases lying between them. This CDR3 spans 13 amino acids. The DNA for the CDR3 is TGTGCCACCCAAGGGCAGGGGATAGATACGCAGTATTTT. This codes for CATQGQGIDTQYF.

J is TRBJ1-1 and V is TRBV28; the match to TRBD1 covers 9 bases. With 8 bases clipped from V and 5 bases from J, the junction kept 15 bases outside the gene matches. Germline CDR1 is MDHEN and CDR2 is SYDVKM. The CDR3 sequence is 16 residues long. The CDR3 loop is CASYPPGQGTVTEAFF. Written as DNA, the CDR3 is TGTGCCAGCTATCCACCGGGACAGGGTACGGTTACTGAAGCTTTCTTT.

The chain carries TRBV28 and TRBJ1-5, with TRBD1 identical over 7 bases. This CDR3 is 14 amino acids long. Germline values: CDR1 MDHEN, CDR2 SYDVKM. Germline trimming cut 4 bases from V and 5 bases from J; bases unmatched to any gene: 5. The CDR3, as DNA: TGTGCCAGCAGTTCGCCGACAGGGTATCAGCCCCAGCATTTT. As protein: CASSSPTGYQPQHF.

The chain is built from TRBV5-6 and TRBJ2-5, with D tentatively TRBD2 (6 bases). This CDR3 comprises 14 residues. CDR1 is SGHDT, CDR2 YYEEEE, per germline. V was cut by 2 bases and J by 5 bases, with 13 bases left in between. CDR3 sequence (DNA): TGTGCCAGCAGCTTTTGGGCCGGAGGGGAGACCCAGTACTTC. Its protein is CASSFWAGGETQYF.

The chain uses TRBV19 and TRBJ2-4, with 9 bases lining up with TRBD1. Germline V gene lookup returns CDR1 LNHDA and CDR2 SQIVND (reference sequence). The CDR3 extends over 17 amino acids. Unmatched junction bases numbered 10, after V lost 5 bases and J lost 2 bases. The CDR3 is CASSSWTGAGTKNIQYF. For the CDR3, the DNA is TGTGCCAGTAGTTCCTGGACAGGGGCCGGGACCAAAAACATTCAGTACTTC.

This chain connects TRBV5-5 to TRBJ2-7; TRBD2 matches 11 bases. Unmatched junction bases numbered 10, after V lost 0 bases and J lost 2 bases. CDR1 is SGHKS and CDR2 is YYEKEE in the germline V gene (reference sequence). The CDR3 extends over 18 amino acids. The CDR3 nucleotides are TGTGCCAGCAGCTTGGCCGAACTACTAGCGGGGGAAACCTACGAGCAGTACTTC. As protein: CASSLAELLAGETYEQYF.

CDR3 amino acids: CASSYGNGADTQYF. The CDR3 DNA sequence: TGTGCCAGCAGTTATGGTAACGGCGCAGATACGCAGTATTTT. The chain recombines TRBV6-2 or TRBV6-3 with TRBJ2-3; D call uncertain. Germline V gene data show CDR1 as MNHEY and CDR2 as SVGEGT. The CDR3 loop spans 14 amino acids. With 3 bases removed from V and 4 bases from J, the gap between germline ends came to 11 bases.

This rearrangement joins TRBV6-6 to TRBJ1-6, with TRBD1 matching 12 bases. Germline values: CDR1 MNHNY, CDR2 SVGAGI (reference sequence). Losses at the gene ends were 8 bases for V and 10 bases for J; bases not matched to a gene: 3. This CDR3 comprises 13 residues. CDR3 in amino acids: CASGDRGLSPLHF. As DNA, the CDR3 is TGTGCCAGCGGGGACAGGGGGCTCTCACCCCTCCACTTT.

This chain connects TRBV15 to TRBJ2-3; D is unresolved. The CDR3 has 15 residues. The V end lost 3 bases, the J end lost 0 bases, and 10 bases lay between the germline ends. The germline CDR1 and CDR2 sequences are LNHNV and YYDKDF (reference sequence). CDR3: CATSSRGLSTDTQYF. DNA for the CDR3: TGTGCCACCAGCAGTCGTGGGTTAAGCACAGATACGCAGTATTTT.

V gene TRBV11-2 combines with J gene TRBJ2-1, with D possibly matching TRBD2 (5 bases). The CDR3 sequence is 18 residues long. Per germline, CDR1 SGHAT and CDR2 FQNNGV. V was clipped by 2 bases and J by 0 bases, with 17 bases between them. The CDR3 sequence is CASSLRFGDRSSYNEQFF. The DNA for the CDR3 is TGTGCCAGCAGCTTAAGGTTCGGGGATCGAAGCTCCTACAATGAGCAGTTCTTC.

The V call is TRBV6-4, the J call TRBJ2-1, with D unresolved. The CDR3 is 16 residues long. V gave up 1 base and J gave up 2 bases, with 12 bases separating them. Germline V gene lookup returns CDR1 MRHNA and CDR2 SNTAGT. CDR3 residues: CASSDWSSRTYNEQFF. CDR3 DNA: TGTGCCAGCAGTGACTGGAGTAGCAGGACCTACAATGAGCAGTTCTTC.

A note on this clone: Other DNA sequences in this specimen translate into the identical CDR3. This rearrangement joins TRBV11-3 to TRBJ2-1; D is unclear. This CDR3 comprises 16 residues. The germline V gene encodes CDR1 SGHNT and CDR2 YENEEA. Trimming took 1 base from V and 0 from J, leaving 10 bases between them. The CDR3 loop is CASSLAGQSSYNEQFF. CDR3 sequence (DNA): TGTGCCAGCAGCTTAGCTGGGCAGAGCTCCTACAATGAGCAGTTCTTC.

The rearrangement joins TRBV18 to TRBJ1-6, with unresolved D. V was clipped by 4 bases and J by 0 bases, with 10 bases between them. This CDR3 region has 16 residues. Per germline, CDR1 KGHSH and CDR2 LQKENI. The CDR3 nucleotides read TGTGCCAGCTCACTCGAGGCAGTCTCCTATAATTCACCCCTCCACTTT. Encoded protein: CASSLEAVSYNSPLHF.